The rows below give T cell receptor beta chains drawn from one sample of a study of neurological immune-mediated disorders. TCRdb independently ran MiXCR on the 5' RACE reads; one entry per CDR3 protein. The sample comprises roughly 60,000 distinct CDR3 sequences, 3.5% to 4.5% of which are singletons, and roughly 2% rests with the top ten. The specimen was PBMCs. These receptors all come from a woman between 50 and 59 years old with multiple sclerosis. The CDR3 runs from the conserved cysteine through the conserved F or W. Each record gives: V gene, clone size, CDR3 length, D gene, J gene, CDR3 protein, CDR3 DNA. The D gene is left open where the match is weak. Not every row has a clone size; where given, it reads once, few, many or a size class.

>TRBV7-9|many|17|TRBD1|TRBJ2-1
CASSLEGGWNTYNEQFF
TGTGCCAGCAGCTTAGAAGGGGGCTGGAACACCTACAATGAGCAGTTCTTC
>TRBV12-3/TRBV12-4|many|14|NA|TRBJ1-1
CASSLNGGNTEAFF
TGTGCCAGCAGTTTAAACGGGGGGAACACTGAAGCTTTCTTT
>TRBV14|many|14|NA|TRBJ2-7
CASGEQVGFYEQYF
TGTGCCAGCGGAGAACAGGTGGGATTTTACGAGCAGTACTTC
>TRBV6-1|many|13|NA|TRBJ1-2
CASSEGRIYGYTF
TGTGCCAGCAGTGAAGGACGGATTTATGGCTACACCTTC
>TRBV4-2|NA|14|TRBD1|TRBJ1-6
CASSQEGRGSPLNF
TGTGCCAGCAGCCAAGAGGGCAGGGGGTCACCCCTCAACTTT
>TRBV4-2|many|18|TRBD2|TRBJ2-3
CASSQEVLAGLSTDTQYF
TGTGCCAGCAGCCAAGAAGTTCTAGCGGGACTTAGCACAGATACGCAGTATTTT
>TRBV20-1|many|15|TRBD1|TRBJ2-7
CSARDPGQSSHEQYF
TGCAGTGCTAGAGATCCGGGACAGTCTAGCCACGAGCAGTACTTC
>TRBV11-3|few|15|NA|TRBJ1-1
CASSLDIGLNTEAFF
TGTGCCAGCAGCTTAGATATAGGGCTGAACACTGAAGCTTTCTTT
>TRBV15|many|16|NA|TRBJ2-3
CATSRDRSGLTDTQYF
TGTGCCACCAGCAGAGATAGGAGCGGGTTGACAGATACGCAGTATTTT
>TRBV7-6|few|17|NA|TRBJ2-5
CASSLLGIGGFQETQYF
TGTGCCAGCAGCTTATTAGGAATCGGCGGGTTTCAAGAGACCCAGTACTTC
>TRBV12-3/TRBV12-4|many|12|NA|TRBJ2-7
CVSSRLGAEQYF
TGTGTCAGCAGTCGACTGGGAGCCGAGCAGTACTTC
>TRBV13|many|12|NA|TRBJ2-5
CASSQGQETQYF
TGTGCCAGCTCACAGGGACAAGAGACCCAGTACTTC
>TRBV7-2|many|13|TRBD1|TRBJ1-1
CASSFYRGNEAFF
TGTGCCAGCAGCTTTTACAGGGGAAATGAAGCTTTCTTT
>TRBV27|few|13|NA|TRBJ1-5
CASSGGEYQPQNF
TGTGCCAGCAGTGGGGGGGAGTATCAGCCCCAGAATTTT
>TRBV7-8|few|15|TRBD1|TRBJ2-7
CASSHRDRGPYEQYF
TGTGCCAGCAGCCACCGGGACAGGGGACCCTACGAGCAGTACTTC
>TRBV7-2|many|16|NA|TRBJ2-2
CASSLGAVANTGELFF
TGTGCCAGCAGCTTAGGTGCAGTGGCGAACACCGGGGAGCTGTTTTTT
>TRBV6-2/TRBV6-3|many|14|NA|TRBJ1-2
CASRAGPRDYGYTF
TGTGCCAGCAGGGCGGGACCGCGGGACTATGGCTACACCTTC
>TRBV12-3/TRBV12-4|many|13|NA|TRBJ1-1
CASSPYVNTEAFF
TGTGCCAGCAGTCCTTATGTGAACACTGAAGCTTTCTTT
>TRBV20-1|many|14|NA|TRBJ2-5
CSARFPLPGVTQYF
TGCAGTGCTAGATTCCCTTTACCGGGTGTGACCCAGTACTTC
>TRBV12-3/TRBV12-4|many|14|NA|TRBJ1-1
CASSLQAMNTEAFF
TGTGCCAGCAGTCTACAGGCCATGAACACTGAAGCTTTCTTT
>TRBV7-9|many|13|TRBD1|TRBJ2-7
CASRRGQSYEQYF
TGTGCCAGCAGACGGGGACAGAGCTACGAGCAGTACTTC
>TRBV7-2|many|12|NA|TRBJ1-6
CASSLSVAPLNF
TGTGCCAGCAGCCTTTCGGTTGCACCCCTCAACTTT
>TRBV24-1|many|17|NA|TRBJ2-2
CATSDFLDTDSTGELFF
TGTGCCACCAGTGATTTCTTGGACACTGACAGCACCGGGGAGCTGTTTTTT
>TRBV20-1|few|17|NA|TRBJ1-3
CSAIRDPRPGSGNTIYF
TGCAGTGCTATCCGGGACCCCAGACCCGGCTCTGGAAACACCATATATTTT
>TRBV10-3|many|12|NA|TRBJ1-1
CAISESAFEAFF
TGTGCCATCAGTGAGTCGGCGTTTGAAGCTTTCTTT
>TRBV4-2|many|16|TRBD2|TRBJ2-7
CASSQEGAGGSYEQYF
TGTGCCAGCAGCCAAGAGGGGGCGGGAGGTTCCTACGAGCAGTACTTC
>TRBV6-2/TRBV6-3|many|14|NA|TRBJ2-4
CASSRDRAKNIQYF
TGTGCCAGCAGCCGCGACCGGGCCAAAAACATTCAGTACTTC
>TRBV29-1|many|14|TRBD1|TRBJ2-7
CSVESGTGLYEQYF
TGCAGCGTAGAATCCGGGACAGGGTTGTACGAGCAGTACTTC
>TRBV4-2|many|12|NA|TRBJ2-5
CASSKRRETQYF
TGTGCCAGCAGCAAGAGGCGAGAGACCCAGTACTTC
>TRBV7-9|many|17|TRBD1|TRBJ1-2
CASSSLWTGELYYGYTF
TGTGCCAGCAGCTCCCTTTGGACAGGTGAACTTTACTATGGCTACACCTTC
>TRBV20-1|many|13|NA|TRBJ1-2
CSARDRGNYGYTF
TGCAGTGCTAGAGACCGGGGGAACTATGGCTACACCTTC
>TRBV20-1|many|15|TRBD1|TRBJ2-2
CSAEQGILDTGELFF
TGCAGTGCGGAACAGGGGATATTGGACACCGGGGAGCTGTTTTTT
>TRBV10-3|many|17|TRBD2|TRBJ2-1
CAISGGTSGPPYNEQFF
TGTGCCATCAGTGGGGGGACTAGCGGGCCCCCCTACAATGAGCAGTTCTTC
>TRBV5-1|many|13|NA|TRBJ2-7
CASSPPSGYEQYF
TGCGCCAGCAGCCCCCCCTCGGGATACGAGCAGTACTTC
>TRBV12-3/TRBV12-4|many|13|NA|TRBJ2-6
CASSYSGANVLTF
TGTGCCAGCTCTTACTCTGGGGCCAACGTCCTGACTTTC
>TRBV7-6|many|18|TRBD2|TRBJ2-3
CASSLGSLAGYFGDTQYF
TGTGCCAGCAGCTTAGGGTCGCTAGCGGGTTATTTTGGTGATACGCAGTATTTT
>TRBV12-3/TRBV12-4|many|14|NA|TRBJ2-2
CASSLEGGIGELFF
TGTGCCAGCAGTTTAGAGGGAGGAATCGGGGAGCTGTTTTTT